This T cell receptor (beta chain) was identified in a study of T cells in Graves' hyperthyroidism and ophthalmopathy. In making diagnoses, clinical symptoms, serum thyroxine and TRAb, thyroid ultrasound and orbital computed tomography were all used. Overall study results and limits: A median 6.5 months before onset, the model predicted ophthalmopathy.

This clonotype was counted a few times. Its antigen is currently unknown. Amplified TCR beta CDR3 regions derived from RNA transcripts. A set of HTBI primers served as the primers for a first-round RT-PCR of the TCR CDR3. One entry per CDR3 protein results from TCRdb running MiXCR on the multiplex PCR reads. The sample lists 600,000 to 700,000 distinct CDR3 sequences; approximately 42% were seen once. The sequence derives from an adult man with Graves' disease, either hyperthyroidism or ophthalmopathy (not recorded which). Sequencing input: peripheral blood or thyroid tissue (not recorded which).

The CDR3 region has the DNA TGTGCCAGCAGCGTAGTAGGGGGTTCCTATAATTCACCCCTCCACTTT. Protein product: CASSVVGGSYNSPLHF. This chain uses TRBV9 with TRBJ1-6; D may be TRBD1 (6 bases). Trimming took 0 bases from V and 1 from J, leaving 8 bases between them. The V gene's germline CDR1 is SGDLS and CDR2 YYNGEE. CDR3 size: 16 residues.